Presented here are 25 T cell receptor beta chains from one specimen sequenced in a study of shared clonotypes between healthy human individuals. TCRdb keeps only in-frame clones here, not all; method: immunoSEQ multiplex PCR. The sample lists about 1.9 million clones; roughly 95% were seen once. CD45RO-negative, CCR7-selected cells formed the naive CD8 fraction, which excluded terminally differentiated effector memory CD45RA+ cells. The specimen sequenced was naive CD8+ T cells from PBMCs. The receptors shown here come from a man aged 18 to 29 in good health. Some clones in this sample may be carry-over from other donors' samples.

The chain is built from TRBV29-1 and TRBJ2-7; TRBD2 is a possible D gene (6 bases). Germline CDR1 is SQVTM and CDR2 is ANQGSEA. The CDR3 spans 13 residues. The ends were cut back, 6 bases at V and 7 bases at J, with 19 bases in the middle. CDR3 amino acids: CSVEGVLPGEQYF. Here the CDR3 DNA reads TGCAGCGTGGAGGGAGTCCTCCCGGGAGAGCAGTACTTC.

The rearrangement links TRBV28 to TRBJ2-7; 8 bases are a match to TRBD1. Trimming at V came to 5 bases and at J to 3 bases, leaving 6 bases not matched to a gene. This CDR3 is built from 14 residues. Germline lookup yields CDR1 MDHEN and CDR2 SYDVKM. The CDR3 loop reads CASSIRTGIYEQYF. The DNA for the CDR3 is TGTGCCAGCAGTATCCGGACAGGGATCTACGAGCAGTACTTC.

This clone has only a few counts. The chain joins TRBV28 to TRBJ1-2, with no clear D. In germline, CDR1 is MDHEN, CDR2 SYDVKM. The CDR3 runs 13 residues. V lost 3 bases to trimming and J lost 5 bases, with 10 bases between them. In DNA form, the CDR3 reads TGTGCCAGCAGTTTTCTGTCCTCGTATGGCTACACCTTC. Translation: CASSFLSSYGYTF.

The chain carries TRBV4-3 and TRBJ2-2; 7 bases match TRBD1. Germline V lookup: CDR1 LGHNA, CDR2 YSLEER. V dropped 2 bases and J dropped 7; count of bases not matched to a gene: 7. CDR3 length equals 15 residues. The CDR3 DNA is TGCGCCAGCAGCCAACTCACAGGGGCGATCGGGGAGCTGTTTTTT. Translation: CASSQLTGAIGELFF.

V is TRBV9 and J is TRBJ2-3; D gene uncertain. The V gene lost 4 bases and the J gene lost 5 bases, with 8 bases spanning the gap. Germline CDR1 is SGDLS and CDR2 is YYNGEE. CDR3 length: 12 residues. The CDR3 protein is CASSPSVDTQYF. The CDR3 nucleotides read TGTGCCAGCAGCCCGAGTGTAGATACGCAGTATTTT.

The chain uses TRBV7-9 and TRBJ2-1; TRBD2 aligns across 7 bases. CDR3 length: 15 residues. Germline V gene lookup returns CDR1 SEHNR and CDR2 FQNEAQ (reference sequence). Trimming removed 5 bases from V and 2 bases from J; junction bases left unmatched: 6. This CDR3 reads CASSATSETYNEQFF. The CDR3 nucleotides are TGTGCCAGCAGCGCTACTAGCGAAACCTACAATGAGCAGTTCTTC. Full variable domain (rest looked up from reference TRBV7-9 and TRBJ2-1): DTGVSQNPRHKITKRGQNVTFRCDPISEHNRLYWYRQTLGQGPEFLTYFQNEAQLEKSRLLSDRFSAERPKGSFSTLEIQRTEQGDSAMYLCASSATSETYNEQFFGPGTRLTVL.

The V call is TRBV7-2, the J call TRBJ1-2; D might be TRBD1 (5 bases). This CDR3 has 13 residues. The V and J ends lost 0 bases and 7 bases respectively, with 9 bases between them. In germline, CDR1 is SGHTA, CDR2 FQGNSA. This chain's CDR3 is CASSLAGVPGYTF. DNA of the CDR3: TGTGCCAGCAGCTTAGCAGGGGTCCCTGGCTACACCTTC.

V gene TRBV30 combines with J gene TRBJ2-3; either TRBD1 or TRBD2 may supply D (5 bases each). The V gene lost 5 bases and the J gene lost 7 bases, with 19 bases spanning the gap. Looked up from germline, CDR1 is GTSNPN and CDR2 is SVGIG (reference sequence). CDR3 size: 14 residues. CDR3 coding DNA: TGTGCCTGGGGTCTGGGGGTGGGTATAAATACGCAGTATTTT. Protein product: CAWGLGVGINTQYF.

This chain connects TRBV4-3 to TRBJ2-7; D possibly corresponds to TRBD1 (6 bases). Per the germline V gene, CDR1 is LGHNA and CDR2 is YSLEER. V gave up 3 bases and J gave up 0 bases, with 12 bases separating them. This CDR3 has 15 amino acids. CDR3 in DNA: TGCGCCAGCAGCCACTCTAAGGACAGCTCCTACGAGCAGTACTTC. It specifies CASSHSKDSSYEQYF.

The rearrangement links TRBV5-1 to TRBJ2-3; D possibly corresponds to TRBD2 (6 bases). Germline CDR1 and CDR2: SGHRS and YFSETQ. The CDR3 has 17 residues. The V gene lost 5 bases and the J gene lost 0 bases, with 19 bases spanning the gap. The CDR3 DNA reads TGCGCCAGCAGGATAGCGGTGACTACCCCTAGCACAGATACGCAGTATTTT. It yields the protein CASRIAVTTPSTDTQYF. The full variable domain, rest sourced from reference TRBV5-1 and TRBJ2-3, is KAGVTQTPRYLIKTRGQQVTLSCSPISGHRSVSWYQQTPGQGLQFLFEYFSETQRNKGNFPGRFSGRQFSNSRSEMNVSTLELGDSALYLCASRIAVTTPSTDTQYFGPGTRLTVL.

The chain recombines TRBV19 with TRBJ1-5, with TRBD1 as a possible D gene (6 bases). The CDR3 is 14 residues long. V lost 5 bases, J lost 0 bases, and 8 bases lay in between. The germline V gene encodes CDR1 LNHDA and CDR2 SQIVND (reference sequence). CDR3 region: CASSLRGSNQPQHF. The CDR3 bases are TGTGCCAGTAGTCTCAGGGGTAGCAATCAGCCCCAGCATTTT.

The CDR3 reads CASSPIAGQGEQFF. The CDR3 DNA reads TGTGCCAGCAGTCCTATAGCGGGACAGGGTGAGCAGTTCTTC. The chain is built from TRBV27 and TRBJ2-1; TRBD1 is a possible D gene (9 bases). Per the germline V gene, CDR1 is MNHEY and CDR2 is SMNVEV (reference sequence). The V end was cut by 5 bases, the J end by 9 bases, with 17 bases between. The CDR3 has 14 amino acids.

V usage is TRBV18 and J usage is TRBJ2-5; 7 bases agree with TRBD1. From germline, CDR1 is KGHSH and CDR2 LQKENI. CDR3 size: 18 residues. J lost 5 bases, V lost 3 bases, and 18 bases had no gene match. The chain's CDR3 is CASSPETYRGPREETQYF. CDR3 nucleotides: TGTGCCAGCTCACCTGAAACCTACAGGGGCCCCAGGGAGGAGACCCAGTACTTC.

CDR3: CASSPSEANYGYTF. The CDR3 nucleotides read TGTGCCAGCAGCCCAAGTGAGGCCAACTATGGCTACACCTTC. This rearrangement joins TRBV5-4 to TRBJ1-2; no clear D gene. CDR1 is SGHNT and CDR2 is YYREEE in the germline V gene (reference sequence). The V gene lost 4 bases and the J gene lost 2 bases, with 12 bases spanning the gap. CDR3 length: 14 residues.

The chain carries TRBV27 and TRBJ1-5, with D maybe TRBD1 (5 bases). The ends were cut back, 8 bases at V and 1 base at J, with 9 bases in the middle. The CDR3 is 13 residues long. The germline gives CDR1 MNHEY, CDR2 SMNVEV (reference sequence). CDR3: CASARVSNQPQHF. The CDR3 nucleotides read TGTGCCAGCGCCAGGGTGAGCAATCAGCCCCAGCATTTT.

The chain is built from TRBV9 and TRBJ1-2, with no clear D. This CDR3 is built from 12 residues. Germline CDR1 reads SGDLS; CDR2 reads YYNGEE. The V and J ends lost 5 bases and 5 bases respectively, with 10 bases between them. The CDR3 loop reads CASRGGGYGYTF. CDR3 nucleotides: TGTGCCAGCAGAGGAGGAGGTTATGGCTACACCTTC.

This clone was detected once. Here the CDR3 reads CASSSPAGGELGYTF. CDR3 nucleotide sequence: TGTGCCAGCAGCTCCCCCGCAGGCGGGGAACTTGGCTACACCTTC. V gene TRBV7-8 combines with J gene TRBJ1-2; no clear D gene. The V gene's germline CDR1 is SGHVS and CDR2 FQNEAQ. Trimming took 4 bases from V and 7 from J, leaving 19 bases between them. The CDR3 consists of 15 residues.

Concerning this clone: The same CDR3 can be traced to other DNA sequences in this sample. The genes are TRBV27 and TRBJ2-1; 7 bases map to TRBD1. The J segment lost 4 bases and the V segment lost 0 bases, leaving 6 bases of the junction unmatched. CDR3 length equals 16 residues. CDR1 and CDR2 from the germline V gene are MNHEY and SMNVEV (reference sequence). The CDR3 nucleotides are TGTGCCAGCAGTTTATCCCTTGGGGACAGTTACAATGAGCAGTTCTTC. This translates into CASSLSLGDSYNEQFF.

On this clone: Other DNA sequences of this sample code for an identical CDR3. V and J are TRBV7-9 and TRBJ2-1; a possible D gene is TRBD2 (6 bases). Per the germline V gene, CDR1 is SEHNR and CDR2 is FQNEAQ (reference sequence). The CDR3 loop spans 12 amino acids. Between the trimmed V and J ends, which lost 3 bases and 10 bases, there was a span of 10 bases. DNA of the CDR3: TGTGCCAGCAGCTTGGGGGGTGACGAGCAGTTCTTC. Translating gives CASSLGGDEQFF.

This chain connects TRBV12-5 to TRBJ1-1; no firm D call. The CDR3 is 14 residues long. Germline V CDR1 and CDR2: LGHNT, FRNRAP. The ends were cut back, 5 bases at V and 3 bases at J, with 13 bases in the middle. CDR3 loop: CASGIIPPYTEAFF. The CDR3 DNA reads as TGTGCTAGTGGTATAATACCCCCTTACACTGAAGCTTTCTTT.

This clone was counted a single time. This rearrangement joins TRBV5-6 to TRBJ1-1; D is unclear. CDR1 and CDR2 (germline): SGHDT, YYEEEE. The CDR3 is 12 amino acids. V lost 1 base, J lost 8 bases, and 9 bases lay in between. The CDR3 loop is CASSLWSTEAFF. CDR3 sequence (DNA): TGTGCCAGCAGCTTGTGGTCAACGGAAGCTTTCTTT.

A few counts support this clone. The rearrangement joins TRBV30 to TRBJ1-5, with 8 bases identical to TRBD1. The CDR3 has 14 residues. Per the germline V gene, CDR1 is GTSNPN and CDR2 is SVGIG (reference sequence). Losses at the gene ends were 2 bases for V and 7 bases for J; bases not matched to a gene: 7. CDR3 in amino acids: CAWSSGQGGQPQHF. The CDR3 DNA reads TGTGCCTGGAGTTCCGGACAGGGAGGCCAGCCCCAGCATTTT.

This chain joins TRBV19 and TRBJ1-2; a possible D gene is TRBD1 (6 bases). The CDR3 length is 14 residues. Trimming left V 5 bases short and J 7 bases short, with 17 bases between. Germline CDR1 and CDR2: LNHDA and SQIVND (reference sequence). The CDR3 nucleotides are TGTGCCAGTAGTCCTCGGGCAGGGGCTTTTGGCTACACCTTC. It encodes CASSPRAGAFGYTF. The whole variable domain, filled in from reference TRBV19 and TRBJ1-2, reads DGGITQSPKYLFRKEGQNVTLSCEQNLNHDAMYWYRQDPGQGLRLIYYSQIVNDFQKGDIAEGYSVSREKKESFPLTVTSAQKNPTAFYLCASSPRAGAFGYTFGSGTRLTVV.

This chain links TRBV6-1 with TRBJ2-1, with 9 bases lining up with TRBD2. The length of the CDR3 is 15 residues. Trimming at V came to 2 bases and at J to 8 bases, leaving 7 bases not matched to a gene. CDR1 MNHNS and CDR2 SASEGT come from the germline V gene. CDR3 coding DNA: TGTGCCAGCAGTGAAACAGCGGGAGGATTGTATGAGCAGTTCTTC. Encoded protein: CASSETAGGLYEQFF.

This clone has a single count. This chain joins TRBV9 and TRBJ2-2, with TRBD2 identical over 12 bases. Looked up from germline, CDR1 is SGDLS and CDR2 is YYNGEE. The CDR3 has 19 residues. After removal of 0 bases from V and 4 bases from J, the junction contained 10 bases not matched to a gene. The chain's CDR3 is CASSVAFLAGGPSTGELFF. DNA of the CDR3: TGTGCCAGCAGCGTAGCTTTTCTAGCGGGAGGGCCGAGCACCGGGGAGCTGTTTTTT. Full variable domain (missing parts from reference TRBV9 and TRBJ2-2): DSGVTQTPKHLITATGQRVTLRCSPRSGDLSVYWYQQSLDQGLQFLIQYYNGEERAKGNILERFSAQQFPDLHSELNLSSLELGDSALYFCASSVAFLAGGPSTGELFFGEGSRLTVL.